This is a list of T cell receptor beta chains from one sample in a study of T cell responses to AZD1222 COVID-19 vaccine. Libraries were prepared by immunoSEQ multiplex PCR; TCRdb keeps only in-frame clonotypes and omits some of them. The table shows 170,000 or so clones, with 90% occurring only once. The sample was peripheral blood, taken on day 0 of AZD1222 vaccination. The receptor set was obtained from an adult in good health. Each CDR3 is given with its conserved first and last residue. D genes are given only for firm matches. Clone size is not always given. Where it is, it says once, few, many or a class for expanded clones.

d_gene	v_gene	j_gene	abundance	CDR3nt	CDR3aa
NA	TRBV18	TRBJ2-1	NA	TGTGCCAGCTCACCAGCAGGGAACGAGCAGTTCTTC	CASSPAGNEQFF
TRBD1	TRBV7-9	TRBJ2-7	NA	TGTGCCAGCAGCTTGGGACAGCGGCCCCATATTGGTGAGCAGTACTTC	CASSLGQRPHIGEQYF
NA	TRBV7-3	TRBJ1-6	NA	TGTGCCAGCAGCTATGCGGGGGTTGGTTCACCCCTCCACTTT	CASSYAGVGSPLHF
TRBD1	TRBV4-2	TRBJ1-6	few	TGTGCCAGCAGCCAAGATCTCGGTGGGCAGGGGGCTAATTCACCCCTCCACTTT	CASSQDLGGQGANSPLHF
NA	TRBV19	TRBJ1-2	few	TGTGCCAGTAGTATAGGTACCGGGACTCGCCCTGGCTACACCTTC	CASSIGTGTRPGYTF
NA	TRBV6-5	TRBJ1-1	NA	TGTGCCGGCTTCGGGGCGGCATCGGCTGAAGCTTTCTTT	CAGFGAASAEAFF
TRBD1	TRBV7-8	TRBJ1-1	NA	TGTGCCAGCAGCCTGGGACAGGGGGGGAACACTGAAGCTTTCTTT	CASSLGQGGNTEAFF
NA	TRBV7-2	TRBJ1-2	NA	TGTGCCAGCAGCATCAACCGGGACGGCTATGGCTACACCTTC	CASSINRDGYGYTF
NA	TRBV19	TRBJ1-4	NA	TGTGCCAGTAGTATCGGGGTAACACGGGAAAAACTGTTTTTT	CASSIGVTREKLFF
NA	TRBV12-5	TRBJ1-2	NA	TGTGCTAGTGGTGGCCGCGGGCAGACTTCTGGTGGCTACACCTTC	CASGGRGQTSGGYTF
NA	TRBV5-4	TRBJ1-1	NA	TGTGCCAGCAGCTTGGTGATTCAGGGAAGTACTGAAGCTTTCTTT	CASSLVIQGSTEAFF
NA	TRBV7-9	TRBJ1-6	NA	TGTGCCAGCAGCTACGAGGCCTATAATTCACCCCTCCACTTT	CASSYEAYNSPLHF
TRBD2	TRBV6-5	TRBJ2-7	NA	TGTGCCAGCAGTTACTCGGGGAGGGAGGCCTACGAGCAGTACTTC	CASSYSGREAYEQYF
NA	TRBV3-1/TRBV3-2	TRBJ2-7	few	TGTGCCAGCAGCCAAGGTAGAGGGGGCGAGCAGTACTTC	CASSQGRGGEQYF
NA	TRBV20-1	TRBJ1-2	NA	TGCAGTGCACCGGTCGACTATGGCTACACCTTC	CSAPVDYGYTF
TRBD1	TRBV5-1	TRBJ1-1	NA	TGCGCCAGCAGCTCGTCCCGGGACAGGGTCCAGGGGGACGGGTCATATGAAGCTTTCTTT	CASSSSRDRVQGDGSYEAFF
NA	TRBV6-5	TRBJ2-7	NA	TGTGCCAGCACCAAGTCGGGGTTTTCCTACGAGCAGTACTTC	CASTKSGFSYEQYF
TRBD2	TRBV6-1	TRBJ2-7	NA	TGTGCCAGCAGTGAGTTGGCTAGCGGGGCCTACGAGCAGTACTTC	CASSELASGAYEQYF
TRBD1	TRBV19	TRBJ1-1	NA	TGTGCCAGTAGTACTCTCGACAGGGGTGGTACTGAAGCTTTCTTT	CASSTLDRGGTEAFF
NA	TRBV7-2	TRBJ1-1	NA	TGTGCCAGCAGCTCCGGCGGGGACACTGAAGCTTTCTTT	CASSSGGDTEAFF
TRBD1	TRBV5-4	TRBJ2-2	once	TGTGCCAGCATAGACAGGGGGAACACCGGGGAGCTGTTTTTT	CASIDRGNTGELFF
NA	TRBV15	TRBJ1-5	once	TGTGCCACCAGCACTCAGGGTGGCAATCAGCCCCAGCATTTT	CATSTQGGNQPQHF
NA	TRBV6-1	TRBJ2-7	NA	TGTGCCAGCAGTGATTTCCACGAGCAGTACTTC	CASSDFHEQYF
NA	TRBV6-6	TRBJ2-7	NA	TGTGCCAGCAGTTACCCCGACAGGGAGGTCTCCTACGAGCAGTACTTC	CASSYPDREVSYEQYF
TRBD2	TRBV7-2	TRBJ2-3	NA	TGTGCCAGCAGCCATATAGCGGGGGGGAGCACAGATACGCAGTATTTT	CASSHIAGGSTDTQYF
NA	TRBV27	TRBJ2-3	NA	TGTGCCAGCAGATCTCAGGGGACCATCACAGATACGCAGTATTTT	CASRSQGTITDTQYF
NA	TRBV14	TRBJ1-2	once	TGTGCCAGCAGCCTCGGGGGTTCCGGGGGCTACACCTTC	CASSLGGSGGYTF
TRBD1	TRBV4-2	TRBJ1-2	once	TGTGCCAGCAGCCCAACAGGGGGCCCTCCCGGCTACACCTTC	CASSPTGGPPGYTF
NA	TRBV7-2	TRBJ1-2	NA	TGTGCCAGCAGCCCCCCGGGACGGGCTAACTATGGCTACACCTTC	CASSPPGRANYGYTF
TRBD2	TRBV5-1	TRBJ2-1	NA	TGCGCCAGCAGCTTGTCCAGCGGGGGAATCGATGAGCAGTTCTTC	CASSLSSGGIDEQFF
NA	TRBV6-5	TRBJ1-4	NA	TGTGCCAGCAGTTACTCGAGGGAGGGACCTAATGAAAAACTGTTTTTT	CASSYSREGPNEKLFF
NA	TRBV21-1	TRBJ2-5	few	TGTGCCAGCAGCAAAGTACAGGACCCCAAAGAGACCCAGTACTTC	CASSKVQDPKETQYF
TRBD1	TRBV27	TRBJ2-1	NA	TGTGCCAGCAGCACCGGGACAGGGGGCAGTGAGCAGTTCTTC	CASSTGTGGSEQFF
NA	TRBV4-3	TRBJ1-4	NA	TGCGCCAGCAGCCAAGATGACCAATCTTGGGAAAAACTGTTTTTT	CASSQDDQSWEKLFF
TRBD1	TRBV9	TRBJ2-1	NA	TGTGCCAGCAGCGTAGGGCAGGGGGCTATCAATGAGCAGTTCTTC	CASSVGQGAINEQFF